This T cell receptor beta chain is drawn from a study of blood T cells in healthy people across ages. The sample providers were healthy Caucasian people from Russia, aged about 6 to 100. Together with a sample-barcoded 5' primer, a J-beta primer mix was included in a second PCR lasting roughly 6 to 12 cycles. Using its own MiXCR run on the 5' RACE reads, TCRdb lists one record per CDR3 protein. The data contain around 970,000 distinct CDR3 sequences, roughly 47% of them singletons. From germline, CDR1 is DFQATT and CDR2 SNEGSKA (reference sequence). The CDR3 extends over 13 amino acids. V shed 3 bases and J shed 3 bases, with 9 bases lying between them.

This clonotype was sampled from a woman between 55 and 75 years old in good health. This rearrangement joins TRBV20-1 to TRBJ2-1; D assignment may be TRBD1 or TRBD2 (5 bases each). The sample was blood. In DNA form, the CDR3 reads TGCAGTGCTAGCGGGACCAACTACAATGAGCAGTTCTTC. This encodes CSASGTNYNEQFF.